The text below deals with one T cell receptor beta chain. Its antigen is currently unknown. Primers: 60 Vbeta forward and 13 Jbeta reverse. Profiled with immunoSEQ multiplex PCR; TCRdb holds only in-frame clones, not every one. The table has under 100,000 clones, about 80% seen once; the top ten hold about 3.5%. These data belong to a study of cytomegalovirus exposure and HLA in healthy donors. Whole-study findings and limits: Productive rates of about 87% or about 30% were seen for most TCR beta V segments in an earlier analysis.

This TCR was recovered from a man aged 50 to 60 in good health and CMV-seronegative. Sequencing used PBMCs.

The CDR3 nucleotides are TGTGCCAGCGGACCCGACACGGGAGGGTACGAGCAGTACTTC. Protein: CASGPDTGGYEQYF. The chain employs TRBV5-5 and TRBJ2-7, with 8 bases identical to TRBD2. The CDR3 runs 14 residues. Germline V gives CDR1 SGHKS, CDR2 YYEKEE (reference sequence). J lost 4 bases, V lost 7 bases, and 10 bases had no gene match.